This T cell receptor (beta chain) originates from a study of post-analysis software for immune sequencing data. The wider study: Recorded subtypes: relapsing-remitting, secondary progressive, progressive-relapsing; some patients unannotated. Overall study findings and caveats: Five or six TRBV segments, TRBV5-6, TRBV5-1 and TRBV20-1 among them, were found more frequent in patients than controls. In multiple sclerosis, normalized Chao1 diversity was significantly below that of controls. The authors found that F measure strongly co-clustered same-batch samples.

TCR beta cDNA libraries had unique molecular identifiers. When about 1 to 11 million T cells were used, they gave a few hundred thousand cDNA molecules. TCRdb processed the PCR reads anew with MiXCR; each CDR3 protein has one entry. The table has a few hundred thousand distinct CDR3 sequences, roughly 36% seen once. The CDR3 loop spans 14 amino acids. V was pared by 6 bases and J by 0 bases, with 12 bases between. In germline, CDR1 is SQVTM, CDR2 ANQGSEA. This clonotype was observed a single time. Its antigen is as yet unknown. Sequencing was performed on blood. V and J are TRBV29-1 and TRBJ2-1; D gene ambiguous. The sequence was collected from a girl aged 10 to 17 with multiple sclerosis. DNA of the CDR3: TGCAGCGTCACCGTTCCGAGCTCCTACAATGAGCAGTTCTTC. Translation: CSVTVPSSYNEQFF.